This T cell receptor beta chain originates from a study of read filtering for tumor transcriptome and immune sequencing. This clonotype was detected ten times or more. This library used about 360 ng RNA and molecular barcoded adaptors spanning alpha/delta and beta/gamma chains. TCRdb itself ran the reads through MiXCR, one entry per CDR3 protein. The sample holds 100,000 to 150,000 distinct CDR3 sequences, over 10% seen once. Germline V gene lookup returns CDR1 SQVTM and CDR2 ANQGSEA. The V gene lost 5 bases and the J gene lost 6 bases, with 11 bases spanning the gap. The CDR3 totals 11 residues. The TCR was taken from a donor at least 40 years old with multiple myeloma. This chain joins TRBV29-1 and TRBJ2-7; perhaps TRBD2 as D (5 bases). The sample consisted of a population of CD138-negative cells sorted from bone marrow. The CDR3 bases are TGCAGCGTTCGGGGAGTCGGCGAGCAGTACTTC. As protein: CSVRGVGEQYF.